The next 16 T cell receptor beta chains were all read from a single sample in a study of cytomegalovirus exposure and HLA in healthy donors. The PCR had 60 Vbeta and 13 Jbeta primers. Using immunoSEQ multiplex PCR, the repertoire was profiled, and TCRdb retains in-frame clones only, with some absent. This sample's table reports approximately 190,000 clones. The source material was PBMCs. The receptors come from a young man in good health and CMV-seronegative.

In regard to this clone: The junction shows a germline mismatch at one end, possibly a read error. The V and J genes are TRBV6-5 and TRBJ1-5, with 8 bases that match TRBD1. In germline, CDR1 is MNHEY, CDR2 SVGAGI. CDR3 length: 11 residues. The CDR3, as DNA: TGTGCCAGCAGAGACAGGGGAGATAAGTATTTT. Its protein product is CASRDRGDKYF.

The chain employs TRBV9 and TRBJ1-1; D remains ambiguous. The CDR3 sequence is 14 residues long. The germline CDR1 and CDR2 sequences are SGDLS and YYNGEE. Trimming removed 0 bases from V and 5 bases from J, with 11 bases in between. CDR3 nucleotides: TGTGCCAGCAGCGTAGGATTAGTGGAGACTGAAGCTTTCTTT. Translation: CASSVGLVETEAFF.

The chain employs TRBV18 and TRBJ2-1; TRBD2 aligns across 9 bases. The CDR3 sequence is 15 residues long. The V gene end was trimmed by 3 bases and the J gene end by 6 bases; junction bases not matched to a gene: 6. Looked up from germline, CDR1 is KGHSH and CDR2 is LQKENI. CDR3 region: CASSPASGIPNEQFF. CDR3 nucleotide sequence: TGTGCCAGCTCACCGGCTAGCGGGATACCCAATGAGCAGTTCTTC.

The chain carries TRBV2 and TRBJ1-2; the match to TRBD1 covers 8 bases. Losses at the gene ends were 8 bases for V and 4 bases for J; bases not matched to a gene: 9. The CDR3 extends over 14 amino acids. Germline CDR1 reads SNHLY; CDR2 reads FYNNEI. In DNA form, the CDR3 reads TGTGCCAGCCAGGACAGGGCGCTTAGCTATGGCTACACCTTC. This encodes CASQDRALSYGYTF.

On this clone itself: The germline gene is not matched at one end of the junction; a read error may be the cause. In the same sample, other DNA sequences code for this CDR3. This chain joins TRBV15 and TRBJ1-2, with D possibly TRBD1 on 5 matching bases. CDR1 is LNHNV, CDR2 YYDKDF, per germline (reference sequence). The CDR3 length is 14 residues. CDR3 loop: CATSRAAGIYGYTF. The CDR3, as DNA: TGCGCCACCAGCAGAGCGGCAGGGATCTATGGCTACACCTTC.

This sequence joins TRBV4-1 and TRBJ2-7; tentative D call: TRBD1 (6 bases). Between the trimmed V and J ends, which lost 0 bases and 6 bases, there was a span of 15 bases. CDR1 is MGHRA and CDR2 is YSYEKL in the germline V gene. This CDR3 has 15 amino acids. CDR3 loop: CASSQEERQVAEQYF. As DNA, the CDR3 is TGCGCCAGCAGCCAAGAGGAGAGACAGGTCGCCGAGCAGTACTTC.

The chain employs TRBV11-1 and TRBJ2-2; no definite D call. Germline V lookup: CDR1 SGHAT, CDR2 FQDESV (reference sequence). The CDR3 consists of 12 residues. Between the trimmed V and J ends, which lost 0 bases and 9 bases, there was a span of 5 bases. In nucleotides, the CDR3 is TGTGCCAGCAGCTTAGCTGTTAGGGAGCTGTTTTTT. This gives the protein CASSLAVRELFF.

The CDR3 loop is CASSLRDTPYGYTF. The CDR3 nucleotides read TGTGCCAGCAGCTTACGGGACACCCCCTATGGCTACACCTTC. The V and J genes are TRBV7-2 and TRBJ1-2; possible D gene TRBD1, 6 bases. V was trimmed by 2 bases and J by 4 bases, leaving 11 bases between them. There are 14 residues in the CDR3. Germline assignment: CDR1 SGHTA and CDR2 FQGNSA.

The rearrangement joins TRBV4-2 to TRBJ2-1; weak D call: TRBD2 (6 bases). Germline lookup yields CDR1 LGHNA and CDR2 YNFKEQ. The CDR3 contains 15 residues. The V gene lost 0 bases and the J gene lost 10 bases, with 16 bases spanning the gap. CDR3 sequence: CASSQDAGSRGEQFF. The CDR3 coding sequence is TGTGCCAGCAGCCAAGACGCCGGGTCTCGGGGGGAGCAGTTCTTC.

The rearrangement uses TRBV4-3 and TRBJ2-7, with 10 nucleotides matching TRBD2. V was clipped by 0 bases and J by 0 bases; unmatched bases: 2. Per the germline V gene, CDR1 is LGHNA and CDR2 is YSLEER. CDR3 size: 16 residues. CDR3 nucleotide sequence: TGCGCCAGCAGCCAAGATGTAGCGGGGGGCTCCTACGAGCAGTACTTC. This encodes CASSQDVAGGSYEQYF.

V gene TRBV7-9 combines with J gene TRBJ2-3, with D possibly matching TRBD2 (6 bases). Germline loops: CDR1 SEHNR, CDR2 FQNEAQ (reference sequence). V lost 5 bases to trimming and J lost 3 bases, with 27 bases between them. This CDR3 is 19 amino acids long. The CDR3 is CASSHSLFLGGEATDTQYF. Written as DNA, the CDR3 is TGTGCCAGCAGCCATTCCTTGTTCCTCGGAGGGGAGGCGACAGATACGCAGTATTTT.

The chain is built from TRBV6-5 and TRBJ1-5; TRBD1 aligns across 11 bases. V shed 5 bases, J shed 9 bases, and the junction held 6 bases outside the gene matches. CDR3 length: 14 residues. From germline, CDR1 is MNHEY and CDR2 SVGAGI. CDR3 sequence reads: CASSLGQGALPQHF. In nucleotides, the CDR3 is TGTGCCAGCAGTCTTGGACAGGGGGCATTGCCCCAGCATTTT.

The gene calls are TRBV4-2 and TRBJ1-1; 9 bases agree with TRBD1. The trim removed 3 bases at V and 4 bases at J, leaving 9 bases unmatched. This CDR3 contains 16 residues. CDR1 is LGHNA, CDR2 YNFKEQ, per germline. The DNA for the CDR3 is TGTGCCAGCAGCCATCCCAAACAGGGGGCGGCCACTGAAGCTTTCTTT. It yields the protein CASSHPKQGAATEAFF.

The rearrangement joins TRBV30 to TRBJ1-5; D ambiguous. Germline-derived CDR1 and CDR2 are GTSNPN and SVGIG (reference sequence). V was pared by 2 bases and J by 7 bases, with 12 bases between. The CDR3 is made up of 13 amino acids. The CDR3 sequence is CAWSPSSGQPQHF. In nucleotides, the CDR3 is TGTGCCTGGAGTCCCTCATCGGGACAGCCCCAGCATTTT.

Details on this clone: Within the sample, other DNA sequences also encode this same CDR3. The chain has TRBV7-2 and TRBJ1-2; unclear D gene. V lost 1 base, J lost 0 bases, and 9 bases lay in between. Germline V gene lookup returns CDR1 SGHTA and CDR2 FQGNSA. The CDR3 is 15 amino acids. DNA of the CDR3: TGTGCCAGCAGCTTAGTCTTAGCGGCTAACTATGGCTACACCTTC. The encoded protein is CASSLVLAANYGYTF.

The rearrangement joins TRBV5-4 to TRBJ1-3, with 9 positions matching TRBD1. Germline V CDR1 and CDR2: SGHNT, YYREEE (reference sequence). The V and J ends lost 0 bases and 8 bases, in that order; junction bases with no gene match: 9. The CDR3 is 16 residues long. CDR3 nucleotide sequence: TGTGCCAGCAGCTTGGCTCCAGGACAGGGGCGAGACACCATATATTTT. It specifies CASSLAPGQGRDTIYF.